These T cell receptor beta chains were read from a single sample in a study of CD8 T cells in Susac syndrome. TCRdb fed the immunoSEQ multiplex PCR reads into MiXCR, producing one record per CDR3 protein. The table records fewer than 350,000 distinct CDR3 sequences, about 91% of them present only once. The source material was CD4+ T cells from PBMCs. The receptors originated from a human donor with multiple sclerosis. CDR3s include the opening cysteine and the closing phenylalanine or tryptophan. A D gene is named only where the DNA matches it firmly. Clone size is stated in some rows and not others, as once, few, many or a class when expanded.

clone_size d_call v_call cdr3_aa
. TRBD2 TRBV3-1 CASSETSGSYEQYF
. TRBD1 TRBV20-1 CSAALRQGGTNQPQHF
. . TRBV6-1 CASTPGRYGARGYTF
. . TRBV5-1 CASSLGGAGTTDGYTF
. TRBD1 TRBV20-1 CSARVRGGQEGSLGYTF
. . TRBV5-1 CASSLTGNTGELFF
. . TRBV19 CASSISRVTISGQPQHF
. . TRBV20-1 CSARGFTEAFF
once . TRBV19 CASSRQVSATHTTF
. . TRBV4-2 CASSQDLGIYGYTF
. . TRBV30 CAWRDRLSGNTIYF
. . TRBV29-1 CSVAGAPYNEQFF
. . TRBV12-3/TRBV12-4 CASSFIQGGQPQHF
. . TRBV29-1 CSVSKVAGTEAFF
once . TRBV20-1 CSAAGPYLLGYTF
. . TRBV20-1 CSAQRYQETQYF
once TRBD1 TRBV12-5 CASGLDRADTEAFF